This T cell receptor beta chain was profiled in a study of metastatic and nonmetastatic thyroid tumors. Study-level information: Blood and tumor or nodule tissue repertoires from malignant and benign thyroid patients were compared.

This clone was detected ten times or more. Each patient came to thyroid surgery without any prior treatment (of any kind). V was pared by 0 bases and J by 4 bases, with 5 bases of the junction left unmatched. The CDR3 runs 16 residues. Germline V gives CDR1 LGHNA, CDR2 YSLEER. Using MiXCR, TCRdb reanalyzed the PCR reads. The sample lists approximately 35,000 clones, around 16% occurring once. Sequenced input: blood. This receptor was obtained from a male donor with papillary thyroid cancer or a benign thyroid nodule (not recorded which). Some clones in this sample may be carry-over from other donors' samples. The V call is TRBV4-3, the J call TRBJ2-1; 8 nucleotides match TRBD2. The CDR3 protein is CASSQDWAGGYNEQFF. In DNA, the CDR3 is TGCGCCAGCAGCCAAGATTGGGCGGGAGGATACAATGAGCAGTTCTTC.